The source of this TCR beta chain is a study of T cell responses to AZD1222 COVID-19 vaccine. The study's findings and limits: Nearly half of spike-specific TCRs reportedly target variant regions that are unmutated in the B.1.351 and B.1.1.7 variants. Every sample of the repertoires postdated the peak T cell response.

CDR3 size: 17 residues. The trim removed 3 bases at V and 2 bases at J, leaving 6 bases unmatched. The germline V gene has CDR1 KGHDR and CDR2 SFDVKD. In the case of this clone: Its specificity is not known.

Measured with immunoSEQ multiplex PCR; TCRdb has only the in-frame clones, and not every one. Of about 120,000 clones listed, around 93% are singletons. Second-dose groups at about 4 or about 12 weeks were pooled. Sequencing was performed on peripheral blood, taken 28 days after the second AZD1222 dose. The TCR originated in an adult who received the AZD1222 COVID-19 vaccine. The chain joins TRBV24-1 to TRBJ2-2; 9 bases line up with TRBD1. CDR3 loop: CATSDRGTGLNTGELFF. As DNA, the CDR3 is TGTGCCACCAGTGATCGGGGGACAGGGCTCAACACCGGGGAGCTGTTTTTT.